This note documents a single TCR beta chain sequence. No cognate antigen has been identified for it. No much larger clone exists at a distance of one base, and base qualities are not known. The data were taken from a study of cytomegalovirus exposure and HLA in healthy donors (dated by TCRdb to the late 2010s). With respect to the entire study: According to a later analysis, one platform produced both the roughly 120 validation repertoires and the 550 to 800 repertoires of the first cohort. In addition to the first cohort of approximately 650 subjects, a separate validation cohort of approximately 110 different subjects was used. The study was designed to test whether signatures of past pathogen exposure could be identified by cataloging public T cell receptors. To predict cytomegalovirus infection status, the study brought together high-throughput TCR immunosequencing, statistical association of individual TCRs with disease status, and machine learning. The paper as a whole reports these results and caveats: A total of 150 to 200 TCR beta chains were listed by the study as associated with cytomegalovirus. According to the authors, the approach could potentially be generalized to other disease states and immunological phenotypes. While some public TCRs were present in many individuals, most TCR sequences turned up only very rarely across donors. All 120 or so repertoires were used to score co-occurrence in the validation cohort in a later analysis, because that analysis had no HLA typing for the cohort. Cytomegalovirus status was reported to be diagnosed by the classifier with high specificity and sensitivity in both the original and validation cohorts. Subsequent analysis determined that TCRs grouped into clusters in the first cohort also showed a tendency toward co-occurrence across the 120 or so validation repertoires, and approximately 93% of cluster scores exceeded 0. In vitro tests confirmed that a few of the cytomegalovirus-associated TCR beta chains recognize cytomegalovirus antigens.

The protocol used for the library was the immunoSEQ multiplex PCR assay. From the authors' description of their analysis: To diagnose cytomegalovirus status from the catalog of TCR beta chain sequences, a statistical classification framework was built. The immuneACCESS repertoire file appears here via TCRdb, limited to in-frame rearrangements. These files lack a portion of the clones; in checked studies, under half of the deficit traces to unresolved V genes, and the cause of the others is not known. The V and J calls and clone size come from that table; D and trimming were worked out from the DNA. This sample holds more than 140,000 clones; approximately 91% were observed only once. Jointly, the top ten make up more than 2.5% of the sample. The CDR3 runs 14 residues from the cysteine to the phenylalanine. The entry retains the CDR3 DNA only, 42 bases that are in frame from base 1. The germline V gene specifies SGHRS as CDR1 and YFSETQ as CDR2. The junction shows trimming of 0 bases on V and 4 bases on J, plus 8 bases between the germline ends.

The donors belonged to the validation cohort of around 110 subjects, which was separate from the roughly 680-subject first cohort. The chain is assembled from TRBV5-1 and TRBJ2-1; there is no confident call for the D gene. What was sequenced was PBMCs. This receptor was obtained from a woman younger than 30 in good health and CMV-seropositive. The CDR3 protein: CASSLGQDYNEQFF. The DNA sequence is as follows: TGCGCCAGCAGCTTGGGGCAGGATTACAATGAGCAGTTCTTC.